This TCR beta chain emerged from a study of blood T cell repertoires in COVID-19. The protocol was immunoSEQ multiplex PCR, while the TCRdb copy is restricted to in-frame clones and leaves out a portion. Of tens of thousands of clones in the sample, 80% to 90% are singletons; the top ten hold around 6.1%. This clonotype was sampled from a man aged 50 to 60 with active COVID-19. The source material was peripheral blood.

DNA for the CDR3: TGTGCCAGCAGTTCTAGCGATAGTAACATTCAGTACTTC. Residues: CASSSSDSNIQYF. The chain recombines TRBV12-3 or TRBV12-4 with TRBJ2-4; D is perhaps TRBD2 (6 bases). The V gene lost 4 bases and the J gene lost 7 bases, with 11 bases spanning the gap. The CDR3 is made up of 13 amino acids.